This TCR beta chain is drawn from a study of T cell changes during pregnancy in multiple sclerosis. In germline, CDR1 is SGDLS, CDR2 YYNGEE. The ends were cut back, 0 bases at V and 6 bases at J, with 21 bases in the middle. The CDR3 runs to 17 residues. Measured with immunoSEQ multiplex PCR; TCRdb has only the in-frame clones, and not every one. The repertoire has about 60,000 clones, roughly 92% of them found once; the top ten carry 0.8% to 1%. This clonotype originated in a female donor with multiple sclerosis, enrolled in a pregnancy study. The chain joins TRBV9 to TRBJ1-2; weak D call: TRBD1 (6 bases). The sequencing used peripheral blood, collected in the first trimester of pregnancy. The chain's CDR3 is CASSVALGGGAINGYTF. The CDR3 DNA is TGTGCCAGCAGCGTAGCATTAGGGGGGGGCGCAATCAATGGCTACACCTTC.